Each of the 16 T cell receptor beta chains below was sequenced from the same sample in a study of STAT5B mutations in CD4+ large granular lymphocyte leukemia. Some clones are missing from TCRdb's copy, which holds only in-frame ones; the method was immunoSEQ multiplex PCR. The sample consists of 30,000 to 35,000 clones, around 89% of them appearing once. Sequenced material: CD4+ T cells from blood buffy coats. Receptors originate from a human donor in good health.

The rearrangement links TRBV9 to TRBJ1-3; D gene unclear. V gave up 3 bases and J gave up 7 bases, with 14 bases separating them. Germline values: CDR1 SGDLS, CDR2 YYNGEE. The CDR3 runs to 14 residues. CDR3 DNA sequence: TGTGCCAGCAGCGCCACCGGGTTAGGGAACACCATATATTTT. Translated, it gives CASSATGLGNTIYF.

The J gene is TRBJ2-3, the V gene TRBV7-9; TRBD1 might be the D (6 bases). Trimming removed 2 bases from V and 9 bases from J, with 18 bases in between. Germline CDR1 and CDR2: SEHNR and FQNEAQ (reference sequence). The CDR3 is 15 residues long. Here the CDR3 DNA reads TGTGCCAGCAGCTTATGGGGACAAGCCTGGCAAACGCAGTATTTT. This codes for CASSLWGQAWQTQYF.

The chain is built from TRBV19 and TRBJ2-6; D is possibly TRBD2 (6 bases). The CDR3 contains 15 residues. The V gene's germline CDR1 is LNHDA and CDR2 SQIVND (reference sequence). The V gene lost 3 bases and the J gene lost 4 bases, with 10 bases spanning the gap. The CDR3 reads CASSISGRGANVLTF. CDR3 DNA: TGTGCCAGTAGTATTTCAGGGAGGGGGGCCAACGTCCTGACTTTC.

The chain carries TRBV5-6 and TRBJ1-5; 10 bases are shared with TRBD1. Trimming at V came to 4 bases and at J to 6 bases, leaving 7 bases not matched to a gene. CDR1 and CDR2 (germline): SGHDT, YYEEEE. The CDR3 spans 15 residues. The CDR3 region is CASSHRTGGSQPQHF. Written as DNA, the CDR3 is TGTGCCAGCAGCCATAGGACAGGGGGTAGTCAGCCCCAGCATTTT. The variable domain in full, with the rest retrieved from reference TRBV5-6 and TRBJ1-5, is DAGVTQSPTHLIKTRGQQVTLRCSPKSGHDTVSWYQQALGQGPQFIFQYYEEEERQRGNFPDRFSGHQFPNYSSELNVNALLLGDSALYLCASSHRTGGSQPQHFGDGTRLSIL.

The rearrangement uses TRBV7-7 and TRBJ2-5, with D possibly TRBD1 on 6 matching bases. The CDR3 consists of 15 residues. Per the germline V gene, CDR1 is SSHAT and CDR2 is FNYEAQ (reference sequence). V was clipped by 5 bases and J by 5 bases, with 18 bases between them. CDR3 bases: TGTGCCAGCAGCATCAATCAGGGGCTAGGGGAGACCCAGTACTTC. Its translation is CASSINQGLGETQYF.

The table lists this clone with a few counts. CDR3 in amino acids: CASSLEGSGEKLFF. In nucleotides, the CDR3 is TGTGCCAGCAGCTTAGAAGGTTCCGGTGAAAAACTGTTTTTT. The J gene is TRBJ1-4, the V gene TRBV7-9, with D unresolved. Between the trimmed V and J ends, which lost 1 base and 7 bases, there was a span of 10 bases. This CDR3 has 14 residues. Germline V gene lookup returns CDR1 SEHNR and CDR2 FQNEAQ (reference sequence).

The chain combines TRBV7-9 with TRBJ2-1; TRBD2 is a possible D gene (5 bases). Germline V gene sequence: CDR1 SEHNR, CDR2 FQNEAQ (reference sequence). CDR3 length: 13 residues. The germline V and J ends were trimmed by 5 bases and 10 bases, with 15 bases remaining between them. As DNA, the CDR3 is TGTGCCAGCAGCCCCCGAGGGCCGGAGGAGCAGTTCTTC. Translating gives CASSPRGPEEQFF. The entire variable domain, with the rest obtained from reference TRBV7-9 and TRBJ2-1, is as follows: DTGVSQNPRHKITKRGQNVTFRCDPISEHNRLYWYRQTLGQGPEFLTYFQNEAQLEKSRLLSDRFSAERPKGSFSTLEIQRTEQGDSAMYLCASSPRGPEEQFFGPGTRLTVL.

The chain couples TRBV27 to TRBJ1-1; D gene unclear. Germline V gene data show CDR1 as MNHEY and CDR2 as SMNVEV (reference sequence). CDR3 length: 14 amino acids. Trimming took off 3 bases at V and 3 bases at J, with 11 bases between the two ends. This CDR3 is CASSFARQDTEAFF. The CDR3 nucleotides read TGTGCCAGCAGTTTCGCTCGGCAAGACACTGAAGCTTTCTTT.

This clone was detected once. This rearrangement joins TRBV6-5 to TRBJ1-5, with D uncertain. The CDR3 consists of 12 residues. V shed 5 bases and J shed 9 bases, with 11 bases lying between them. Germline CDR1 MNHEY, CDR2 SVGAGI. The CDR3: CASSQVLGPQHF. The CDR3 DNA sequence: TGTGCCAGCAGTCAGGTCCTGGGGCCCCAGCATTTT.

The rearrangement uses TRBV6-6 and TRBJ2-5; D is uncertain. CDR1 and CDR2 from the germline V gene are MNHNY and SVGAGI (reference sequence). The V end lost 2 bases, the J end lost 1 base, and 2 bases lay between the germline ends. The CDR3 covers 12 residues. The CDR3 nucleotides read TGTGCCAGCAGTTACGGCCAAGAGACCCAGTACTTC. Its translation is CASSYGQETQYF.

The CDR3 is CASSEGTYEQYF. For the CDR3, the DNA is TGTGCCAGCAGTGAAGGGACCTACGAGCAGTACTTC. V and J are TRBV6-1 and TRBJ2-7; the D is unclear. Trimming removed 1 base at V and 2 bases at J, with 3 bases between. Looked up from germline, CDR1 is MNHNS and CDR2 is SASEGT. The CDR3 is 12 residues long.

This rearrangement joins TRBV19 to TRBJ1-5, with 7 bases matching TRBD1. This CDR3 region has 16 residues. The V gene end was trimmed by 5 bases and the J gene end by 1 base; junction bases not matched to a gene: 8. Germline V CDR1 and CDR2: LNHDA, SQIVND (reference sequence). The CDR3 region is CASSVVRGWSNQPQHF. DNA for the CDR3: TGTGCCAGTAGTGTCGTCAGGGGGTGGAGCAATCAGCCCCAGCATTTT. The whole variable domain, remainder taken from reference TRBV19 and TRBJ1-5, is DGGITQSPKYLFRKEGQNVTLSCEQNLNHDAMYWYRQDPGQGLRLIYYSQIVNDFQKGDIAEGYSVSREKKESFPLTVTSAQKNPTAFYLCASSVVRGWSNQPQHFGDGTRLSIL.

The chain has TRBV19 and TRBJ2-4; D unclear. In germline, CDR1 is LNHDA, CDR2 SQIVND (reference sequence). Trimming took 1 base from V and 9 from J, leaving 13 bases between them. The CDR3 spans 14 residues. This CDR3 reads CASSIVAVSSIQYF. The CDR3 DNA reads TGTGCCAGTAGTATAGTGGCGGTATCCAGCATTCAGTACTTC.

This chain links TRBV27 with TRBJ1-4, with D possibly matching TRBD1 (6 bases). Germline CDR1 is MNHEY and CDR2 is SMNVEV (reference sequence). V was pared by 1 base and J by 1 base, with 10 bases between. This CDR3 comprises 16 residues. The CDR3, as DNA: TGTGCCAGCAGTTTATTGGGGGCAGGAACTAATGAAAAACTGTTTTTT. Encoded protein: CASSLLGAGTNEKLFF.

The rearrangement links TRBV28 to TRBJ1-5, with D tentatively TRBD1 (5 bases). The ends were cut back, 6 bases at V and 7 bases at J, with 16 bases in the middle. The CDR3 is 14 residues long. The germline gives CDR1 MDHEN, CDR2 SYDVKM. The CDR3 is CASSLQGVIQPQHF. The DNA for the CDR3 is TGTGCCAGCAGCCTTCAGGGCGTCATCCAGCCCCAGCATTTT.

The gene calls are TRBV6-6 and TRBJ2-7, with 11 bases that match TRBD2. The J segment lost 5 bases and the V segment lost 9 bases, leaving 9 bases of the junction unmatched. The CDR3 has 14 residues. Looked up from germline, CDR1 is MNHNY and CDR2 is SVGAGI (reference sequence). CDR3 loop: CASGPGLAVHEQYF. The DNA of the CDR3 is TGTGCCAGTGGCCCGGGACTAGCGGTACACGAGCAGTACTTC.